The T cell receptor beta chain under discussion was sequenced for a study of response to subunit inactivated influenza vaccine. One entry per CDR3 protein results from TCRdb running MiXCR on the RT-PCR reads. Of some 500,000 distinct CDR3 sequences listed, 10% to 15% were seen once; the top ten hold around 13%. Losses at the gene ends were 2 bases for V and 6 bases for J; bases not matched to a gene: 5. The CDR3 runs 14 residues. Study-level findings and limits: Every seasonal influenza vaccination brings in few new T cells, the authors suggested.

This clonotype was observed a few times. Its antigen remains unknown. This sequence originates from a man in his forties or fifties who received an inactivated influenza vaccine. This specimen consisted of PBMCs from blood, obtained roughly 45 days after vaccination. The chain has TRBV12-3 or TRBV12-4 and TRBJ1-2; TRBD1 matches 8 bases. CDR3 nucleotides: TGTGCCAGCAGTTTATGGACAGGGACGGATGGCTACACCTTC. Protein product: CASSLWTGTDGYTF.